This TCR beta chain is from a study of T cell responses to AZD1222 COVID-19 vaccine. Overall study context: The study pooled second doses at about 4 or about 12 weeks. Study conclusions and caveats: Unmutated regions of variants are reportedly targeted by nearly half of spike-specific TCRs. Clonal diversity was possibly underestimated; the donors were predominantly white British and more often female. Vaccine-associated CD4 TCRs ranged over spike, dominating at 160-218 and 743-854.

The CDR3 is made up of 13 amino acids. CDR1 is LGHDT, CDR2 YNNKEL, per germline (reference sequence). Trimming left V 3 bases short and J 7 bases short, with 12 bases between. Clones were sequenced by immunoSEQ multiplex PCR, and TCRdb holds only the in-frame ones, with some missing. The repertoire consists of roughly 49,000 clones, with 70% to 80% occurring once and the leading ten covering roughly 6.6%. As for this clone: Its specificity is unknown.

This receptor was taken from an adult in good health. The rearrangement links TRBV3-1 (or the pseudogene TRBV3-2) to TRBJ2-5, with D perhaps TRBD2 (6 bases). Specimen: peripheral blood, collected on day 0 of AZD1222 vaccination. Here the CDR3 reads CASSQTSVGTQYF. DNA for the CDR3: TGTGCCAGCAGCCAGACTAGTGTGGGGACCCAGTACTTC.